Listed below are T cell receptor beta chains from one sample, sequenced in a study of technical replicates of blood from several donors. The repertoire was sequenced with immunoSEQ multiplex PCR; TCRdb's copy has only in-frame clones and lacks some. The data show 65,000 to 95,000 clones, 93% seen once. The sequenced sample was T cells isolated from PBMCs. All receptors derive from a human donor in good health. CDR3s include the opening cysteine and the closing phenylalanine or tryptophan. D genes are given only for firm matches. Some rows have no size entry. The others give once, few or many, or a class for an expanded clone.

D,V,J,size,CDR3,DNA
-,TRBV2,TRBJ2-3,-,CASRTGGGLADTQYF,TGTGCCAGTCGTACCGGCGGGGGCCTGGCAGATACGCAGTATTTT
-,TRBV6-5,TRBJ1-1,-,CASRVGGGNTEAFF,TGTGCCAGCAGGGTCGGGGGGGGCAACACTGAAGCTTTCTTT
TRBD1,TRBV19,TRBJ1-4,-,CASSIPRGVEKLFF,TGTGCCAGTAGTATACCCAGGGGGGTAGAAAAACTGTTTTTT
TRBD1,TRBV4-1,TRBJ1-5,-,CASSQVSSTGDQPQHF,TGCGCCAGCAGCCAAGTTTCGTCTACAGGGGATCAGCCCCAGCATTTT
TRBD1,TRBV6-6,TRBJ1-5,-,CASSSQGAGQPQHF,TGTGCCAGCAGTTCCCAGGGGGCCGGTCAGCCCCAGCATTTT
TRBD1,TRBV5-1,TRBJ1-6,-,CASRNRGNSPLHF,TGCGCCAGCCGGAACAGGGGGAATTCACCCCTCCACTTT
-,TRBV19,TRBJ1-5,-,CASSIDLGVSREPQHF,TGTGCCAGTAGTATAGATCTAGGTGTGAGCCGAGAGCCCCAGCATTTT
-,TRBV5-5,TRBJ2-6,-,CASSLYSGANVLTF,TGTGCCAGCAGCTTGTACTCCGGGGCCAACGTCCTGACTTTC
TRBD1,TRBV4-2,TRBJ1-5,-,CASSPEDRGQPQHF,TGTGCCAGTAGCCCCGAGGACAGGGGTCAGCCCCAGCATTTT
TRBD2,TRBV5-1,TRBJ2-2,-,CASSRTSLDTGELFF,TGCGCCAGCAGCAGGACTAGCCTTGACACCGGGGAGCTGTTTTTT
-,TRBV25-1,TRBJ1-2,-,CASSESGGGNYGYTF,TGTGCCAGCAGTGAATCGGGGGGGGGCAACTATGGCTACACCTTC
TRBD1,TRBV2,TRBJ1-6,-,CASRGQGLNSPLHF,TGTGCCAGCAGGGGACAGGGACTGAATTCACCCCTCCACTTT
-,TRBV18,TRBJ1-1,once,CASSVQSLDTEAFF,TGTGCCAGCTCGGTACAGAGTCTTGACACTGAAGCTTTCTTT
-,TRBV2,TRBJ2-6,-,CASSEKRVGANVLTF,TGTGCCAGCAGTGAGAAGAGGGTAGGGGCCAACGTCCTGACTTTC
TRBD1,TRBV28,TRBJ1-5,-,CASSFSTGGGQPQHF,TGTGCCAGCAGTTTTTCCACAGGGGGCGGTCAGCCCCAGCATTTT
-,TRBV4-2,TRBJ1-5,-,CASSQDQGGGRLFNQPQHF,TGTGCCAGCAGCCAAGATCAGGGCGGGGGACGACTTTTCAATCAGCCCCAGCATTTT
TRBD1,TRBV6-5,TRBJ2-2,-,CASRQGHTGELFF,TGTGCCAGCCGACAGGGGCACACCGGGGAGCTGTTTTTT
TRBD1,TRBV6-4,TRBJ1-2,-,CASSAETGAAYGYTF,TGTGCCAGCAGTGCGGAGACAGGGGCCGCCTATGGCTACACCTTC
-,TRBV7-3,TRBJ1-6,-,CASSQGTDSPLHF,TGTGCCAGCAGCCAGGGGACCGACTCACCCCTCCACTTT
-,TRBV5-1,TRBJ1-1,-,CASSLQGPEAFF,TGCGCCAGCAGCTTACAGGGTCCTGAAGCTTTCTTT
TRBD1,TRBV4-1,TRBJ1-6,few,CASSQVWTGNSPLHF,TGCGCCAGCAGCCAAGTGTGGACAGGGAATTCACCCCTCCACTTT
TRBD1,TRBV28,TRBJ1-5,once,CASSPIFQGARQPQHF,TGTGCCAGCAGCCCAATTTTTCAGGGGGCTCGTCAGCCCCAGCATTTT
-,TRBV7-9,TRBJ2-5,-,CASSLIQTQETQYF,TGTGCCAGCAGCTTAATCCAGACACAAGAGACCCAGTACTTC
-,TRBV5-1,TRBJ1-2,-,CASPGEGKSYTF,TGCGCCAGCCCTGGGGAGGGGAAAAGCTACACCTTC
TRBD1,TRBV5-1,TRBJ1-5,-,CASSLGTDNQPQHF,TGCGCCAGCAGCTTAGGGACAGACAATCAGCCCCAGCATTTT
-,TRBV5-5,TRBJ2-7,-,CASSVHRDSLYEQYF,TGTGCCAGCAGCGTCCACCGGGACTCACTATACGAGCAGTACTTC
-,TRBV9,TRBJ2-2,once,CASSQGLGTGELFF,TGTGCCAGCAGTCAGGGGTTGGGCACCGGGGAGCTGTTTTTT
TRBD2,TRBV30,TRBJ2-1,-,CAWSVTAGGHEQFF,TGTGCCTGGAGTGTAACAGCGGGGGGGCATGAGCAGTTCTTC
-,TRBV6-1,TRBJ1-1,once,CASRKGLTEAFF,TGTGCCAGCAGGAAGGGGCTCACTGAAGCTTTCTTT
-,TRBV28,TRBJ2-7,-,CASSLYLTVEQYF,TGTGCCAGCAGTTTGTACTTGACTGTCGAGCAGTACTTC
-,TRBV11-2,TRBJ1-1,-,CASSPSRITEAFF,TGTGCCAGCAGCCCCTCCAGGATCACTGAAGCTTTCTTT
-,TRBV6-1,TRBJ1-1,-,CASSGFRTDTTEAFF,TGTGCCAGCAGTGGGTTCCGGACAGATACTACTGAAGCTTTCTTT
TRBD2,TRBV6-1,TRBJ2-1,-,CASSVSSGSYNEQFF,TGTGCCAGCAGTGTCTCCAGCGGGAGTTACAATGAGCAGTTCTTC
TRBD1,TRBV5-1,TRBJ1-2,-,CASSWTGYNYGYTF,TGCGCCAGCAGCTGGACAGGATATAACTATGGCTACACCTTC
-,TRBV6-5,TRBJ2-7,-,CASSFTSTYEQYF,TGTGCCAGCAGTTTTACTAGCACCTACGAGCAGTACTTC
-,TRBV14,TRBJ2-3,-,CASSQVRTGTDTQYF,TGTGCCAGCAGCCAAGTTCGGACAGGCACAGATACGCAGTATTTT
TRBD1,TRBV11-3,TRBJ1-1,-,CASSLGRLTGHLNTEAFF,TGTGCCAGCAGTTTGGGACGGTTGACAGGGCACTTAAACACTGAAGCTTTCTTT
TRBD2,TRBV5-1,TRBJ2-1,-,CASRPGGGDNNEQFF,TGCGCCAGCAGACCCGGCGGGGGGGATAACAATGAGCAGTTCTTC
-,TRBV27,TRBJ2-2,once,CASTFKGTGELFF,TGTGCCAGCACATTCAAGGGGACCGGGGAGCTGTTTTTT
-,TRBV7-9,TRBJ2-7,-,CASSFGGAPSYEQYF,TGTGCCAGCAGCTTTGGCGGAGCCCCTTCCTACGAGCAGTACTTC
TRBD1,TRBV18,TRBJ1-1,-,CASSPTGGYFNTEAFF,TGTGCCAGCTCACCAACAGGGGGCTACTTCAACACTGAAGCTTTCTTT
-,TRBV5-1,TRBJ2-1,once,CASSLARVDEQFF,TGCGCCAGCAGCTTGGCCAGGGTAGATGAGCAGTTCTTC
-,TRBV5-1,TRBJ2-5,-,CASSLVGEETQYF,TGCGCCAGCAGCTTGGTCGGGGAAGAGACCCAGTACTTC
-,TRBV19,TRBJ2-4,-,CASSKGQVPSGLNLAKNIQYF,TGTGCCAGTAGTAAGGGACAGGTTCCGTCGGGACTAAACCTAGCCAAAAACATTCAGTACTTC
TRBD2,TRBV15,TRBJ2-7,-,CATSRGLAETYEQYF,TGTGCCACCAGCAGGGGGCTAGCGGAGACCTACGAGCAGTACTTC
-,TRBV10-3,TRBJ1-2,-,CAISGRQDTYGYTF,TGTGCCATCAGTGGGAGACAGGATACCTATGGCTACACCTTC
TRBD2,TRBV7-2,TRBJ2-7,once,CASSLALGLAGGREEVGHEQYF,TGTGCCAGCAGCTTAGCCCTCGGACTAGCGGGGGGCCGCGAAGAAGTCGGCCACGAGCAGTACTTC
-,TRBV7-9,TRBJ1-2,-,CASSRREDYGYTF,TGTGCCAGCAGCCGTCGGGAGGACTATGGCTACACCTTC
-,TRBV11-2,TRBJ1-2,-,CASTKAGDFYGYTF,TGTGCCAGCACCAAAGCAGGGGATTTTTATGGCTACACCTTC
-,TRBV7-8,TRBJ2-5,-,CASSTRQGGGETQYF,TGTGCCAGCAGCACGCGACAGGGAGGTGGGGAGACCCAGTACTTC
TRBD1,TRBV19,TRBJ1-5,-,CASTPDRASGQPQHF,TGTGCCAGTACCCCAGACAGGGCATCAGGTCAGCCCCAGCATTTT
TRBD2,TRBV6-5,TRBJ2-3,-,CASSYLSGKSTDTQYF,TGTGCCAGCAGTTACTTAAGCGGGAAGAGCACAGATACGCAGTATTTT
TRBD1,TRBV27,TRBJ2-1,-,CASSLLYRGSYNEQFF,TGTGCCAGCAGTTTATTATACAGGGGGTCCTACAATGAGCAGTTCTTC
TRBD1,TRBV28,TRBJ2-5,-,CASSLTGVPETQYF,TGTGCCAGCAGTCTGACAGGGGTTCCAGAGACCCAGTACTTC
-,TRBV5-1,TRBJ2-1,-,CASSLNNNEQFF,TGCGCCAGCAGCTTGAATAACAATGAGCAGTTCTTC
TRBD2,TRBV25-1,TRBJ2-1,once,CASSEPVGEGRYNEQFF,TGTGCCAGCAGTGAACCGGTGGGGGAGGGGCGTTACAATGAGCAGTTCTTC